This section outlines one T cell receptor beta chain sequence together with its context. What this receptor recognizes is not known. The input lacks base qualities; no much larger clone sits a single base away. This sample is part of a study of cytomegalovirus exposure and HLA in healthy donors (dated by TCRdb to 2015 to 2018). At the level of the whole study: An earlier analysis of roughly 500 of the donors reported 276 Gb of sequence data and around 110 million unique TCR beta sequences obtained from roughly 170 million T cells. A later analysis re-examined previously published TCR beta repertoires from 610 or so donors and added high-resolution HLA genotyping to investigate patterns of TCR occurrence. An early release covering roughly 640 HLA-typed donors comprised approximately 300 gigabases of sequencing data and around 80 million unique TCR sequences. In addition to the first cohort of 650 to 800 subjects, a separate validation cohort of 100 to 150 different subjects was used. Four or five DR-DQ haplotypes were handled as single units for association and clustering because linkage in the cohort was strong. To predict cytomegalovirus infection status, the study brought together high-throughput TCR immunosequencing, statistical association of individual TCRs with disease status, and machine learning. The study aimed to test whether cataloging public T cell receptors could reveal signatures of past pathogen exposure. All discovery cohort repertoires had been generated on a single sequencing platform. Alongside the repertoire data, information on donor age, sex, ethnicity and CMV serostatus was compiled. Typing coverage varied by locus: about 629-630 donors for A, B, C, DRB1 and DQB1; about 520 for DQA1; around 610 for DPA1; some 470 for DPB1. The study profiled the T cell repertoires of 550 to 700 subjects by immunosequencing and related them to cytomegalovirus serostatus. HLA typing included class I and class II loci at four-digit resolution. An earlier analysis of 500 to 650 of the donors applied high-throughput TCR beta sequencing to assess whether each TCR beta V gene segment acted as functional or pseudogenic. A later genetic analysis used genome-wide SNP genotypes for about 65% of the roughly 670 donors, treating that subset as a discovery cohort. The later analysis used no new phenotypic data to find candidate immune exposures, relying instead on TCR beta sequences and their occurrence across donors. On average, roughly 250,000 unique TCR beta nucleotide sequences were sequenced per donor among some 420 genotyped donors of the cohort, with 15% to 20% of those sequences being non-productive. Of the approximately 370 genotyped donors, roughly 80% were placed in the genetic ancestry cluster associated with self-reported Caucasian donors.

Library creation used the immunoSEQ multiplex PCR assay. The multiplex PCR relied on a mix of 60 forward primers for TCR Vbeta segments and 13 reverse primers for TCR Jbeta segments. Amplification of the CDR3 region of rearranged TCR beta genes was performed with a multiplex PCR assay on genomic DNA. The Illumina HiSeq System was used to sequence the amplified TCR beta libraries as 87-base-pair reads. Per the original workflow: Across the 600 to 700 repertoires, a later analysis counted approximately 83 million unique TCR beta chains, roughly 11 million of which were shared by at least two donors. Raw reads were error-corrected and collapsed into unique sequences by a nearest-neighbor algorithm in which closely related sequences were merged to remove PCR and sequencing errors. Alignment of CDR3 sequences to IMGT reference sequences was used to assign V, D and J gene segments. Each retained sequence needed at least a six-nucleotide match to both a V gene segment and a J gene segment. A rearrangement was called productive if the CDR3 had no stop codons and remained in frame with V and J, and every other rearrangement was called non-productive. CDR3 was defined according to IMGT convention as the region running from the second conserved V-encoded cysteine to the conserved J-encoded phenylalanine. The earlier analysis of about 590 of the donors excluded sequences that lacked an unambiguous match to a single V gene segment. An earlier analysis of fewer than 750 of the donors called V segments functional above 56.7% productive rearrangements and segregating when the between-donor standard deviation exceeded 5%. A statistical classification framework was built for diagnosing cytomegalovirus status from the catalog of TCR beta chain sequences. In a later analysis, V and J genes were assigned by comparing TCR nucleotide sequences against IMGT/GENE-DB human TR gene sequences. Using the TCRdist pipeline, a later analysis assigned CDR3 sequences along with most-parsimonious VDJ recombination scenarios. In a later analysis, every TCR beta chain was defined by the combination of its CDR3 amino acid sequence and its V-gene family, and reads without a unique V-gene family were dropped. To address suspected cross-contamination and a sequencing artifact, a later analysis removed several hundred highly shared, low-generation-probability nucleotide sequences. For each public chain, a later analysis derived a clonal expansion index from normalized ranks of inferred template counts within each repertoire. In a later analysis, generation probabilities were computed using a VDJ recombination model fitted to out-of-frame rearrangements, and the results were checked against IGoR. A later analysis scored TCR-TCR, TCR-HLA and TCR-CMV co-occurrence with hypergeometric tests, applying a repertoire-size bias correction to TCR pairs. A later analysis estimated false discovery rates by permuting HLA or CMV assignments 20 times. In a later analysis, co-occurring TCRs were grouped using DBSCAN, with TCRdist sequence similarity added in when clustering inside HLA-allele-positive subsets. Co-occurrence clustering excluded repertoires with fewer than 30,000 or more than 120,000 public chains, plus five with anomalous nucleotide sharing. This is the immuneACCESS table as TCRdb keeps it, with only in-frame sequences that have V and J called. A part of the clones is gone; compared with another copy, unresolved V genes explain less than half, and the rest is unexplained. V, J and clone size are taken as reported in that table, and D and trimming were inferred from the DNA itself. Counted in this sample were 120,000 or so clones; roughly 78% of them appeared once. In total, the top ten clones hold 1% to 1.5% of the sample.

The cohort was made up of hundreds of healthy bone marrow donors. At the time of sampling, all cohort members were nominally healthy, though unrecorded immune exposures were likely present. The donor was CMV seronegative and was included in the group of 352 seronegative cohort members. A peripheral blood sample was provided by each donor, and peripheral blood mononuclear cells were used for TCR beta sequencing. The Qiagen DNeasy Blood Extraction Kit was used to extract genomic DNA from the blood cell samples. Based on the germline V gene, the CDR1 and CDR2 sequences are KGHSH and LQKENI. V loses 2 bases, J loses 1 base, and the germline ends lie 9 bases apart. The CDR3 starts with the cysteine, ends with the phenylalanine, and has 14 residues. Kept here is only the CDR3 DNA, which spans 42 bases and is read in frame from base 1. Beyond this particular receptor, the publication reports: When HLA alleles, especially DR and DQ, strongly co-occurred, TCR associations were difficult to assign to individual alleles. Immune exposure information for the cohort was limited to CMV serostatus. Because HLA typing was missing for some donors at each locus, association tests included only the typed subset. A further reported finding was that TCR beta sequences accurately predicted the HLA-A and HLA-B alleles for most subjects in the first cohort. According to a later genetic analysis, donors in an Asian-associated ancestry cluster had fewer N-insertions in productive TCRs than the approximately 700-donor mean. Linkage disequilibrium might explain the correlated functional status among segregating V segments, but an unknown experimental factor could not be ruled out. The authors suggested that the approach could potentially be extended to other disease states and immunological phenotypes. A later analysis associated 15,000 to 20,000 TCR beta sequences with specific HLA alleles at a false discovery rate of 0.05. In a later analysis, HLA-associated TCR beta chains were found to be more clonally expanded and to have lower generation probabilities than equally common non-associated chains. According to a later analysis, parvovirus B19, influenza, CMV and Epstein-Barr virus appeared linked to several top co-occurrence clusters. A group of highly shared sequence variants was considered likely to be a technical artifact of the sequencing pipeline. A later analysis found that most CMV-associated TCR beta chains appeared HLA-restricted, with HLA associations seemingly driven largely by CMV exposure. In both the original and validation cohorts, the classifier was reported to diagnose cytomegalovirus status with high specificity and sensitivity. Only TCR beta chains were sequenced in this cohort, and the absence of alpha or paired-chain data limited detectable features. A later genetic analysis associated a missense DCLRE1C variant with V-gene and J-gene trimming of TCR beta chains, and an independent cohort replicated the association. Because counts were too low, more than 15 rarely observed V segments, including chromosome 9 orphons, were excluded from the earlier analysis of around 640 of the donors. Some IMGT-functional V segments, including TRBV6-2 and TRBV6-3, could not be told apart with the 87-base-pair reads, so those segments were excluded. In the study, around 160 TCR beta chains were listed as associated with cytomegalovirus. In vitro tests confirmed that a few of the cytomegalovirus-associated TCR beta chains recognize cytomegalovirus antigens. In a later analysis, the rate of TCR association differed among HLA loci, with DRB1 alleles having the most associated TCRs and HLA-C alleles having the fewest. The presence/absence analyses assumed that sequencing depth was roughly uniform across donors, and that assumption may not be true. Across donors, most TCR sequences were observed very rarely, whereas some public TCRs were present in many individuals. An earlier analysis of around 540 of the donors showed that most TCR beta V segments appeared in productive rearrangements either about 87% or about 30% of the time, which broadly matched IMGT annotations.

The chain is made from TRBV18 and TRBJ2-7; possibly the D gene is TRBD2, per 6 matching bases. This clonotype originated in a woman in her twenties or thirties in good health and CMV-seronegative. The sequencing sample was made of PBMCs. The CDR3 region has the sequence CASSPTGESYEQYF. The DNA is as follows: TGTGCCAGCTCACCAACGGGGGAATCCTACGAGCAGTACTTC.